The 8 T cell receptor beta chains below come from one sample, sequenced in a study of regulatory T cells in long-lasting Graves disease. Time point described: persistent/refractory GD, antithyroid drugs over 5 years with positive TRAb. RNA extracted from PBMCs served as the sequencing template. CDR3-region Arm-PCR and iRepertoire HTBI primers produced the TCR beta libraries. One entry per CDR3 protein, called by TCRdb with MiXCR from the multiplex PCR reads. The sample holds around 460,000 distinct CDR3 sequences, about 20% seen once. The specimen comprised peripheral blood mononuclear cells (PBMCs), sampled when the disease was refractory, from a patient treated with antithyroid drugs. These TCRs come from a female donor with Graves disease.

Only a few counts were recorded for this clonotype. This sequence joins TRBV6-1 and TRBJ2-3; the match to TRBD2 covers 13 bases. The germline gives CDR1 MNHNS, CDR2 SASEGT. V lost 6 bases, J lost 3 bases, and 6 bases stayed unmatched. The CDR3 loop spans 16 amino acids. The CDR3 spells CASSPPLAGGTDTQYF. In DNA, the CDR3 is TGTGCCAGCAGCCCACCACTAGCGGGGGGGACAGATACGCAGTATTTT.

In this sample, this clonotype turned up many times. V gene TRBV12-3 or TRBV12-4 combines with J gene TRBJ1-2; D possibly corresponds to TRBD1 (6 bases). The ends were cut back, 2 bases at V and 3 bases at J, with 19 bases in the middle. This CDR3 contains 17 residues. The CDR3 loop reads CASSLSDLSPGDYGYTF. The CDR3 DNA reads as TGTGCCAGCAGTTTAAGCGACCTCTCCCCAGGGGACTATGGCTACACCTTC.

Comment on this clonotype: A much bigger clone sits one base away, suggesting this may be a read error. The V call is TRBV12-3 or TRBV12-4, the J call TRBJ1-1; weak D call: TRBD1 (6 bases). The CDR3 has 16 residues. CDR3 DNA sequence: TGTGCCAGCAGTTTAAGGGGGACCTTCAAGAACACTGATGCTTTCTTT. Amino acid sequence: CASSLRGTFKNTDAFF.

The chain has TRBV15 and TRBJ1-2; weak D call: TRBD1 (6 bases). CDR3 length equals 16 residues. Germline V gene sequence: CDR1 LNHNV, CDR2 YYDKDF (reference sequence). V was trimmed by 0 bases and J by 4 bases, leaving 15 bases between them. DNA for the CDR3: TGTGCCACCAGCAGAGATACTCACAGGGACCGCTATGGCTACACCTTC. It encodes CATSRDTHRDRYGYTF.

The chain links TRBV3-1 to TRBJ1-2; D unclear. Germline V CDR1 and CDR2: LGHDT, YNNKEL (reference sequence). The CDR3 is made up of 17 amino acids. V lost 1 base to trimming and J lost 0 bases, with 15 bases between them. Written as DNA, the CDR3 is TGTGCCAGCAGCCAAGGTTTTCAGGTGTTCACTAACTATGGCTACACCTTC. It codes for CASSQGFQVFTNYGYTF.

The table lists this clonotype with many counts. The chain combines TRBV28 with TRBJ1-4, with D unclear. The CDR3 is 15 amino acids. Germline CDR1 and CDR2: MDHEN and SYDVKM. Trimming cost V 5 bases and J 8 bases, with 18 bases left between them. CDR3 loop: CASSILGFLGEKLFF. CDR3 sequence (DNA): TGTGCCAGCAGTATTCTAGGGTTCTTGGGAGAAAAACTGTTTTTT.

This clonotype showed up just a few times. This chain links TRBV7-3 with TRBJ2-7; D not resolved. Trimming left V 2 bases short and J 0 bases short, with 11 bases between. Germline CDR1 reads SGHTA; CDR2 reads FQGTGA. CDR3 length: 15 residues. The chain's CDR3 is CASSLESGSSYEQYF. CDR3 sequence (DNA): TGTGCCAGCAGCTTAGAAAGTGGAAGCTCCTACGAGCAGTACTTC.

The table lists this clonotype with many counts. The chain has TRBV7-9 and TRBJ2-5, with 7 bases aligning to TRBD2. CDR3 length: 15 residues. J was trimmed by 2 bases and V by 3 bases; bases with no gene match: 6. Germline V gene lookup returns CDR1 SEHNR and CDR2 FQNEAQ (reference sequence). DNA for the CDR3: TGTGCCAGCAGCTTGGGAAGCGGGGTACAAGAGACCCAGTACTTC. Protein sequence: CASSLGSGVQETQYF.